One sample yielded the 23 T cell receptor beta chains listed below, sequenced in a study of cytomegalovirus exposure and HLA in healthy donors. The primer mix had 60 Vbeta and 13 Jbeta primers. Profiled with immunoSEQ multiplex PCR; TCRdb holds only in-frame clones, not every one. The sample contains about 230,000 clones, more than 70% of which appear only once. Material for sequencing was PBMCs. These receptors were taken from a human donor in good health.

This chain connects TRBV18 to TRBJ1-1; 11 positions match TRBD1. The CDR3 is 14 amino acids. Germline assignment: CDR1 KGHSH and CDR2 LQKENI. The ends lost 8 bases at V and 10 bases at J; junction bases unmatched: 12. CDR3 DNA: TGTGCCAGCGACAGGACAGGGGGCGTTGTGGGAGCTTTCTTT. Translation gives CASDRTGGVVGAFF.

This chain uses TRBV27 with TRBJ2-4; 8 bases are a match to TRBD1. The CDR3 sequence is 13 residues long. V was pared by 5 bases and J by 6 bases, with 3 bases of the junction left unmatched. Germline CDR1 reads MNHEY; CDR2 reads SMNVEV (reference sequence). The CDR3 spells CASSPGTGNIQYF. The CDR3, as DNA: TGTGCCAGCAGTCCGGGGACAGGAAACATTCAGTACTTC.

The chain recombines TRBV7-2 with TRBJ2-3; 12 nucleotides line up with TRBD2. Trimming removed 2 bases from V and 0 bases from J; junction bases left unmatched: 6. CDR1 SGHTA and CDR2 FQGNSA come from the germline V gene. CDR3 length equals 18 residues. The CDR3 nucleotides read TGTGCCAGCAGCTTACCCAAAGGACTAGCGGGGAGCACAGATACGCAGTATTTT. Its protein is CASSLPKGLAGSTDTQYF.

The genes are TRBV10-3 and TRBJ2-7, with 8 bases that match TRBD2. Germline V lookup: CDR1 ENHRY, CDR2 SYGVKD. Trimming at V came to 8 bases and at J to 5 bases, leaving 8 bases not matched to a gene. CDR3 length: 13 amino acids. DNA of the CDR3: TGTGCCATCCGTCAAGCGGGAGTCGACGAGCAGTACTTC. Amino acid sequence: CAIRQAGVDEQYF.

This clone has just a few counts. The chain employs TRBV2 and TRBJ2-3, with 9 bases aligning to TRBD1. CDR1 SNHLY and CDR2 FYNNEI come from the germline V gene. Trimming at V came to 6 bases and at J to 9 bases, leaving 7 bases not matched to a gene. This CDR3 has 13 residues. The DNA for the CDR3 is TGTGCCAGCAGGCGGGACAGGGTGGAGACGCAGTATTTT. This encodes CASRRDRVETQYF.

The chain employs TRBV4-1 and TRBJ2-3; a possible D gene is TRBD2 (6 bases). Trimming took 7 bases from V and 0 from J, leaving 14 bases between them. In germline, CDR1 is MGHRA, CDR2 YSYEKL. This CDR3 has 15 residues. The CDR3 sequence: CASKKAGTSTDTQYF. For the CDR3, the DNA is TGCGCCAGCAAAAAAGCGGGTACAAGCACAGATACGCAGTATTTT.

V and J are TRBV27 and TRBJ2-7, with TRBD2 matching over 14 bases. The CDR3 has 15 residues. Germline values: CDR1 MNHEY, CDR2 SMNVEV (reference sequence). V lost 4 bases to trimming and J lost 5 bases; unmatched junction nucleotides: 4. CDR3 DNA sequence: TGTGCCAGCAGTTCGGGACTAGCGGGAGTACACGAGCAGTACTTC. It specifies CASSSGLAGVHEQYF.

V is TRBV18 and J is TRBJ1-4; 10 nucleotides agree with TRBD1. Germline V gene data show CDR1 as KGHSH and CDR2 as LQKENI. The CDR3 is 16 residues long. With V trimmed by 4 bases and J by 6 bases, 8 bases remained unmatched. The CDR3 spells CASSHEGQGVDEKLFF. The DNA of the CDR3 is TGTGCCAGCTCACATGAAGGACAGGGGGTGGATGAAAAACTGTTTTTT.

This chain joins TRBV5-1 and TRBJ1-4, with D perhaps TRBD1 (6 bases). V lost 0 bases and J 6 bases, leaving 18 bases between the germline ends. CDR1 and CDR2 (germline): SGHRS, YFSETQ. The CDR3 is made up of 17 amino acids. The CDR3 nucleotides read TGCGCCAGCAGCTTGGGGCAGGGGCCCCATCGGGATGAAAAACTGTTTTTT. It translates to CASSLGQGPHRDEKLFF.

The chain combines TRBV5-5 with TRBJ2-3, with D perhaps TRBD1 (6 bases). V dropped 1 base and J dropped 4 bases, with 16 bases sitting between them. The CDR3 consists of 16 residues. Germline CDR1 and CDR2: SGHKS and YYEKEE (reference sequence). CDR3 sequence (DNA): TGTGCCAGCAGCTTGAAGGATGGCAGGGGCGCAGATACGCAGTATTTT. Translation gives CASSLKDGRGADTQYF.

The chain recombines TRBV6-1 with TRBJ2-1; TRBD2 matches 10 bases. J was trimmed by 8 bases and V by 7 bases; bases with no gene match: 11. The CDR3 runs to 15 residues. Germline lookup yields CDR1 MNHNS and CDR2 SASEGT. The CDR3 DNA sequence: TGTGCCAGCACCCTCCTAGCGGGAGACCCCCATGAGCAGTTCTTC. Protein: CASTLLAGDPHEQFF.

This rearrangement joins TRBV4-2 to TRBJ1-6; D is uncertain. Per the germline V gene, CDR1 is LGHNA and CDR2 is YNFKEQ. The CDR3 runs 18 residues. V shed 0 bases and J shed 6 bases, with 18 bases lying between them. CDR3 region: CASSQDIPARFGNSPLHF. DNA for the CDR3: TGTGCCAGCAGCCAAGATATCCCCGCCAGGTTCGGTAATTCACCCCTCCACTTT.

Only a few counts were recorded for this clone. This chain connects TRBV5-1 to TRBJ2-1; 10 bases match TRBD2. With V trimmed by 4 bases and J by 3 bases, 13 bases remained unmatched. The germline gives CDR1 SGHRS, CDR2 YFSETQ. This CDR3 comprises 18 residues. The CDR3, as DNA: TGCGCCAGCAGCGCCCGGGGACCTAGCGGGAGCCTCTACAATGAGCAGTTCTTC. Translating gives CASSARGPSGSLYNEQFF.

The V gene is TRBV5-1, the J gene TRBJ1-2; unclear D gene. The length of the CDR3 is 14 residues. Trimming shortened V by 1 base and J by 2 bases, and 9 bases separated the two germline ends. Per germline, CDR1 SGHRS and CDR2 YFSETQ. CDR3 sequence: CASSLRQQNYGYTF. The CDR3 DNA sequence: TGCGCCAGCAGCTTGAGGCAACAGAACTATGGCTACACCTTC. The full variable domain, rest sourced from reference TRBV5-1 and TRBJ1-2, is KAGVTQTPRYLIKTRGQQVTLSCSPISGHRSVSWYQQTPGQGLQFLFEYFSETQRNKGNFPGRFSGRQFSNSRSEMNVSTLELGDSALYLCASSLRQQNYGYTFGSGTRLTVV.

A single count supports this clone. The rearrangement uses TRBV15 and TRBJ1-5, with 7 nucleotides matching TRBD1. V shed 4 bases, J shed 0 bases, and the junction held 6 bases outside the gene matches. The germline CDR1 and CDR2 sequences are LNHNV and YYDKDF (reference sequence). This CDR3 spans 16 amino acids. The CDR3 region has the DNA TGTGCCACCAGCACGGACAGGACCTATAGCAATCAGCCCCAGCATTTT. Protein sequence: CATSTDRTYSNQPQHF.

DNA for the CDR3: TGTGCCATCAGTTCAGGGCAAGAGACCCAGTACTTC. It codes for CAISSGQETQYF. V gene TRBV10-3 combines with J gene TRBJ2-5; TRBD1 is a possible D gene (5 bases). V lost 5 bases to trimming and J lost 2 bases, with 6 bases between them. CDR3 length: 12 residues. In germline, CDR1 is ENHRY, CDR2 SYGVKD.

J is TRBJ2-1 and V is TRBV6-1; a possible D gene is TRBD2 (5 bases). With 3 bases removed from V and 7 bases from J, the gap between germline ends came to 10 bases. CDR1 MNHNS and CDR2 SASEGT come from the germline V gene. The CDR3 runs 13 residues. This CDR3 reads CASSDGSENEQFF. CDR3 DNA sequence: TGTGCCAGCAGTGATGGGAGTGAGAATGAGCAGTTCTTC.

This chain connects TRBV5-6 to TRBJ2-7; perhaps TRBD1 as D (5 bases). The CDR3 spans 14 residues. Germline V lookup: CDR1 SGHDT, CDR2 YYEEEE. The ends were cut back, 5 bases at V and 4 bases at J, with 16 bases in the middle. The CDR3 coding sequence is TGTGCCAGCAGTCCTCTAACGACAGAATACGAGCAGTACTTC. This encodes CASSPLTTEYEQYF.

V is TRBV6-1 and J is TRBJ1-4, with a weak D call TRBD1 (6 bases). V lost 6 bases and J lost 0, with 8 bases in between. Per germline, CDR1 MNHNS and CDR2 SASEGT. The CDR3 extends over 14 amino acids. Here the CDR3 reads CASRTGPTNEKLFF. The CDR3 nucleotides read TGTGCCAGCAGGACAGGTCCAACTAATGAAAAACTGTTTTTT.

CDR3 sequence (DNA): TGTGCCAGCAGCCCGAGCGGGAGCTCCTACAATGAGCAGTTCTTC. Translated, it gives CASSPSGSSYNEQFF. The genes are TRBV7-2 and TRBJ2-1, with 8 bases identical to TRBD2. Germline assignment: CDR1 SGHTA and CDR2 FQGNSA. V was clipped by 5 bases and J by 0 bases; unmatched bases: 3. This CDR3 is 15 amino acids long.

This chain joins TRBV27 and TRBJ2-1, with D perhaps matching TRBD2 (6 bases). Trimming shortened V by 5 bases and J by 0 bases, and 17 bases separated the two germline ends. Germline CDR1 MNHEY, CDR2 SMNVEV (reference sequence). The CDR3 extends over 17 amino acids. CDR3: CASSPPLPSASYNEQFF. CDR3 bases: TGTGCCAGCAGTCCCCCTTTGCCTAGCGCCTCCTACAATGAGCAGTTCTTC.

The chain has TRBV7-9 and TRBJ2-1; D gene ambiguous. Trimming left V 2 bases short and J 3 bases short, with 5 bases between. The germline V gene encodes CDR1 SEHNR and CDR2 FQNEAQ (reference sequence). This CDR3 region has 13 residues. The CDR3 protein is CASSLTLYNEQFF. DNA of the CDR3: TGTGCCAGCAGCTTAACTCTCTACAATGAGCAGTTCTTC.

CDR3 residues: CASSLSDRRGYTF. CDR3 nucleotide sequence: TGTGCCAGCAGTTTATCTGACAGGCGCGGCTACACCTTC. The gene calls are TRBV27 and TRBJ1-2, with D maybe TRBD1 (6 bases). Per the germline V gene, CDR1 is MNHEY and CDR2 is SMNVEV (reference sequence). Trimming removed 0 bases from V and 8 bases from J, with 10 bases in between. This CDR3 contains 13 residues.